One and the same sample provided the 10 T cell receptor beta chains below, sequenced in a study of Graves' ophthalmopathy and Graves' hyperthyroidism. Amplification targeted the TCR beta CDR3 regions, with RNA transcripts as the source material. The workflow started with a first-round RT-PCR run with HTBI primers and then moved on to a second-round multiplex PCR. TCRdb recomputed calls from the multiplex PCR reads with MiXCR, one row per CDR3 protein. Among approximately 1.2 million distinct CDR3 sequences listed, 35% to 40% were seen once. Sequencing was done on a sample of peripheral blood or thyroid tissue (not recorded which). The receptor source for this set is an adult man with Graves' hyperthyroidism.

The V gene is TRBV5-1, the J gene TRBJ1-1; D gene uncertain. CDR3 size: 13 residues. With 5 bases removed from V and 1 base from J, the gap between germline ends came to 9 bases. The germline CDR1 and CDR2 sequences are SGHRS and YFSETQ. CDR3 nucleotide sequence: TGCGCCAGCAGGCAACGTCCGAACACTGAAGCTTTCTTT. This sequence encodes CASRQRPNTEAFF.

About this clonotype itself: One end of the junction is discordant with germline, which a read error may explain. The V call is TRBV19, the J call TRBJ2-2, with 9 bases that match TRBD1. The CDR3 has 16 amino acids. Germline CDR1 LNHDA, CDR2 SQIVND (reference sequence). CDR3 nucleotide sequence: TGTGCCAGTATCGGGACAGGGCAAATGAACACTGGGGAGCTGTTTTTT. Translation: CASIGTGQMNTGELFF.

Ten or more counts support this clonotype. CDR3 DNA sequence: TGTGCCAGCAGCATAGACCCGCAAGGTTACGAGCAGTACTTC. The encoded protein is CASSIDPQGYEQYF. The rearrangement links TRBV7-2 to TRBJ2-7, with D unclear. Deletions cut 5 bases from V and 4 bases from J, with 15 bases between. The CDR3 sequence is 14 residues long. Germline CDR1 is SGHTA and CDR2 is FQGNSA.

The V call is TRBV7-2, the J call TRBJ2-2, with D possibly being TRBD2 (5 bases). CDR3 size: 17 residues. V was clipped by 7 bases and J by 2 bases, with 20 bases between them. Germline V gene lookup returns CDR1 SGHTA and CDR2 FQGNSA. The CDR3 protein is CASTQIRDSPNTGELFF. The CDR3 DNA reads TGTGCCAGCACCCAGATCCGGGATTCACCAAACACCGGGGAGCTGTTTTTT. Drawing the rest from reference TRBV7-2 and TRBJ2-2, the complete variable domain is GAGVSQSPSNKVTEKGKDVELRCDPISGHTALYWYRQSLGQGLEFLIYFQGNSAPDKSGLPSDRFSAERTGGSVSTLTIQRTQQEDSAVYLCASTQIRDSPNTGELFFGEGSRLTVL.

This clonotype was counted only a few times. A much larger clone differs from this one at a single base, so this may be a read error. The chain is built from TRBV10-3 and TRBJ2-5; D ambiguous. The DNA end is more similar to TRBJ2-7, so the J call may be wrong. The CDR3 totals 13 residues. The V gene's germline CDR1 is ENHRY and CDR2 SYGVKD. The CDR3 sequence: CTISEPREDEQYF. As DNA, the CDR3 is TGTACCATCAGTGAGCCCAGAGAGGACGAGCAGTACTTC.

This clonotype was recorded at least ten times. V gene TRBV25-1 combines with J gene TRBJ1-6; TRBD1 matches at 8 bases. CDR1 is MGHDK and CDR2 is SYGVNS in the germline V gene. CDR3 length: 15 residues. Unmatched junction bases numbered 3, after V lost 2 bases and J lost 6 bases. CDR3: CASSEPTGGNSPLHF. DNA of the CDR3: TGTGCCAGCAGTGAACCCACAGGGGGTAATTCACCCCTCCACTTT.

About this clonotype itself: A much larger clone differs from this one at a single base, so this may be a read error. The CDR3 loop is CASSLADRPYEQYF. DNA for the CDR3: TGTGCCAGCAGCTTGGCGGACCGCCCCTACGAGCAGTACTTC. V usage is TRBV7-2 and J usage is TRBJ2-7, with D uncertain. CDR3 length: 14 residues. V was pared by 3 bases and J by 2 bases, with 11 bases between. Germline-derived CDR1 and CDR2 are SGHTA and FQGNSA.

The chain employs TRBV28 and TRBJ1-4; a possible D gene is TRBD1 (6 bases). The V gene lost 4 bases and the J gene lost 7 bases, with 16 bases spanning the gap. Per the germline V gene, CDR1 is MDHEN and CDR2 is SYDVKM. The length of the CDR3 is 15 residues. The CDR3 nucleotides read TGTGCCAGCAGTTCTTCCGCGACAGGAGGTGAAAAACTGTTTTTT. Protein: CASSSSATGGEKLFF.

About this clonotype: A read error may account for a junction end that differs from germline. J is TRBJ1-1 and V is TRBV10-2; weak D call: TRBD1 (5 bases). In germline, CDR1 is WSHSY, CDR2 SAAADI. The CDR3 has 15 residues. The CDR3 bases are TGTGCCAGCAGTTACTCGATTGGGGGTAACTCTGAAGCTTTCTTT. It translates to CASSYSIGGNSEAFF.

This clonotype was picked up many times. This sequence joins TRBV7-2 and TRBJ1-2; D possibly corresponds to TRBD1 (6 bases). Germline V lookup: CDR1 SGHTA, CDR2 FQGNSA. Between the trimmed V and J ends, which lost 5 bases and 3 bases, there was a span of 10 bases. The CDR3 consists of 13 residues. CDR3 in amino acids: CASSRTEHYGYTF. The CDR3 DNA reads TGTGCCAGCAGCCGGACAGAACACTATGGCTACACCTTC.